This T cell receptor beta chain was captured in a study of blood T cell repertoires in COVID-19. For the study at large: Some COVID-19 samples were acute and others convalescent; all came from the United States, Italy and Spain. T cells, B-cell-depleted T cells, or PBMCs provided the cDNA or gDNA that served as material.

Original methodology: Researchers report that nucleated cell counts were estimated from reference gene primer amplification. Data came from immunoSEQ multiplex PCR; TCRdb stores just in-frame clones and leaves some out. V and J calls and clone size follow that table, whereas D and trimming were derived from the DNA. This sample has fewer than 300,000 clones, with 85% found just once. The ends were cut back, 2 bases at V and 2 bases at J, with 9 bases in the middle. Germline V gene sequence: CDR1 GTSNPN, CDR2 SVGIG (reference sequence). The CDR3 sequence is 13 residues long. Sequenced material: peripheral blood. The sequence came from a man in his forties or fifties with active or convalescent COVID-19. J is TRBJ1-2 and V is TRBV30; a weak D match, TRBD1 (6 bases). The CDR3: CAWSRGGNYGYTF. The CDR3 DNA follows: TGTGCCTGGAGTAGGGGGGGGAACTATGGCTACACCTTC.